One sample yielded the 18 T cell receptor beta chains listed below, sequenced in a study of TIL therapy for anti-PD-1-resistant metastatic lung cancer. The immunoSEQ assay was v3. Sequencing used immunoSEQ multiplex PCR; TCRdb keeps in-frame clones, though not all of them. Counted here are more than 90,000 clones, about three fifths occurring once; the ten biggest clones make up approximately 9.9%. Described time point: pre-treatment sample, taken before nivolumab and TIL therapy. Most excised metastases sampled were pleural nodules or supraclavicular lymph nodes. Sample: tumor tissue, taken at baseline. The source is a person between 25 and 80 years old with non-small cell lung cancer.

Only one count was recorded for this clone. This chain joins TRBV11-2 and TRBJ2-6, with a weak D call TRBD2 (7 bases). This CDR3 has 18 amino acids. The germline V and J ends were trimmed by 5 bases and 0 bases, with 17 bases remaining between them. The germline gives CDR1 SGHAT, CDR2 FQNNGV. CDR3 sequence (DNA): TGTGCCAGCAGCCCCTGGGGGGGGCTTCTCTCTGGGGCCAACGTCCTGACTTTC. As protein: CASSPWGGLLSGANVLTF.

The V and J genes are TRBV10-1 and TRBJ2-1; tentatively, D is TRBD2 (5 bases). With 0 bases removed from V and 6 bases from J, the gap between germline ends came to 9 bases. The CDR3 spans 14 residues. Germline V gene data show CDR1 as WNHNN and CDR2 as SYGVQD (reference sequence). The CDR3 protein is CASSESMRANEQFF. DNA of the CDR3: TGCGCCAGCAGTGAGTCGATGAGGGCCAATGAGCAGTTCTTC.

V usage is TRBV7-9 and J usage is TRBJ2-3; D is unclear. Trimming removed 0 bases at V and 4 bases at J, with 8 bases between. CDR3 length: 14 amino acids. Germline CDR1 and CDR2: SEHNR and FQNEAQ (reference sequence). The CDR3 here is CASSLAQSADTQYF. Here the CDR3 DNA reads TGTGCCAGCAGCTTAGCGCAGTCAGCAGATACGCAGTATTTT.

The rearrangement joins TRBV7-9 to TRBJ2-4; TRBD1 aligns across 10 bases. The CDR3 loop spans 17 amino acids. The trim removed 3 bases at V and 0 bases at J, leaving 5 bases unmatched. Looked up from germline, CDR1 is SEHNR and CDR2 is FQNEAQ (reference sequence). CDR3: CASSFGQGEVAKNIQYF. The CDR3 nucleotides are TGTGCCAGCAGCTTCGGACAGGGGGAGGTAGCCAAAAACATTCAGTACTTC.

The V and J genes are TRBV7-9 and TRBJ2-7; possibly TRBD1 for D (6 bases). V lost 2 bases and J 4 bases, leaving 15 bases between the germline ends. Germline CDR1 SEHNR, CDR2 FQNEAQ (reference sequence). This CDR3 comprises 15 residues. The CDR3 DNA reads as TGTGCCAGCAGCTTACCCGAGATAAGGGGGTACGAGCAGTACTTC. The encoded protein is CASSLPEIRGYEQYF.

This clone was seen a handful of times. The chain is built from TRBV19 and TRBJ2-7; D remains unclear. The CDR3 runs 14 residues. CDR1 is LNHDA, CDR2 SQIVND, per germline (reference sequence). Trimming removed 8 bases from V and 0 bases from J, with 14 bases in between. This CDR3 is CASSPIGPSYEQYF. DNA for the CDR3: TGTGCCAGTTCTCCCATCGGGCCCTCCTACGAGCAGTACTTC.

This clone turned up a few times. This chain links TRBV6-6 with TRBJ2-7, with D possibly being TRBD1 (5 bases). Trimming stripped 5 bases from V and 2 bases from J, with 19 bases between. This CDR3 region has 16 residues. Germline CDR1 and CDR2: MNHNY and SVGAGI (reference sequence). CDR3 DNA sequence: TGTGCCAGCAGTCTTTTAAGACAGCGAGAAGCCTACGAGCAGTACTTC. This translates into CASSLLRQREAYEQYF.

The chain employs TRBV6-5 and TRBJ2-3, with no clear D. Trimming took off 7 bases at V and 1 base at J, with 12 bases between the two ends. Looked up from germline, CDR1 is MNHEY and CDR2 is SVGAGI. The CDR3 has 14 amino acids. The CDR3, as DNA: TGTGCCAGCAACGACCTCCCGCGCACAGATACGCAGTATTTT. Its translation: CASNDLPRTDTQYF.

This chain uses TRBV12-3 or TRBV12-4 with TRBJ2-1, with no clear D. With 2 bases removed from V and 6 bases from J, the gap between germline ends came to 5 bases. CDR3 length: 12 amino acids. This chain's CDR3 is CASSLSPNEQFF. The CDR3 region has the DNA TGTGCCAGCAGTTTAAGCCCCAATGAGCAGTTCTTC.

The table lists this clone with a few counts. J is TRBJ2-1 and V is TRBV6-2 or TRBV6-3, with TRBD2 matching 8 bases. In germline, CDR1 is MNHEY, CDR2 SVGEGT. V lost 6 bases and J lost 9; bases outside the gene matches: 7. The length of the CDR3 is 13 residues. CDR3 DNA sequence: TGTGCCAGCAGCCCAGCGGGAGTGGGTGAGCAGTTCTTC. This codes for CASSPAGVGEQFF.

This clone turned up a few times. The chain carries TRBV7-8 and TRBJ1-2; TRBD1 is a possible D gene (5 bases). The V gene's germline CDR1 is SGHVS and CDR2 FQNEAQ. The V end was cut by 2 bases, the J end by 6 bases, with 22 bases between. The CDR3 consists of 17 residues. The CDR3 spells CASSLLGFGGELNGYTF. CDR3 coding DNA: TGTGCCAGCAGCTTACTTGGCTTTGGGGGGGAGTTGAATGGCTACACCTTC.

Details on this clone: Other DNA sequences in this specimen translate into the identical CDR3. The rearrangement joins TRBV5-6 to TRBJ1-4; 9 bases map to TRBD1. V shed 4 bases and J 7 bases; nucleotides not matched to a gene: 5. The CDR3 is 14 amino acids. CDR1 SGHDT and CDR2 YYEEEE come from the germline V gene. The DNA of the CDR3 is TGTGCCAGCAGCCCAGGGACAGGGATTGAAAAACTGTTTTTT. Translated: CASSPGTGIEKLFF.

The J gene is TRBJ2-7, the V gene TRBV6-5; D call uncertain. Germline V gene lookup returns CDR1 MNHEY and CDR2 SVGAGI. The V gene lost 5 bases and the J gene lost 2 bases, with 13 bases spanning the gap. CDR3 length: 14 amino acids. CDR3 loop: CASSTGFRTYEQYF. The CDR3, as DNA: TGTGCCAGCAGTACCGGGTTCAGGACCTACGAGCAGTACTTC.

This clone appeared once. CDR3 nucleotide sequence: TGTGCCAGCAGCCCAGGGGAATTCGGGGCCAACGTCCTGACTTTC. This codes for CASSPGEFGANVLTF. The genes are TRBV27 and TRBJ2-6; the D gene is possibly TRBD1 (6 bases). The CDR3 is 15 residues long. Trimming took off 6 bases at V and 4 bases at J, with 13 bases between the two ends. Germline V gene data show CDR1 as MNHEY and CDR2 as SMNVEV (reference sequence).

This clone has more than one count but fewer than ten. The rearrangement joins TRBV11-2 to TRBJ1-6, with TRBD1 as a possible D gene (5 bases). The germline V gene encodes CDR1 SGHAT and CDR2 FQNNGV. This CDR3 spans 17 amino acids. V shed 4 bases and J shed 6 bases, with 19 bases lying between them. The DNA of the CDR3 is TGTGCCAGCAGCTCCGCCGGAAGAGGGGTAGTTAATTCACCCCTCCACTTT. It translates to CASSSAGRGVVNSPLHF.

The chain combines TRBV5-6 with TRBJ2-7, with 8 bases identical to TRBD1. CDR1 is SGHDT and CDR2 is YYEEEE in the germline V gene. V lost 0 bases, J lost 0 bases, and 5 bases stayed unmatched. This CDR3 spans 16 amino acids. This CDR3 reads CASSLGGTGGSYEQYF. The CDR3 DNA reads as TGTGCCAGCAGCTTGGGGGGTACAGGGGGCTCCTACGAGCAGTACTTC.

This clone was seen a few times. The J gene is TRBJ1-1, the V gene TRBV2; D is possibly TRBD1 (6 bases). The germline gives CDR1 SNHLY, CDR2 FYNNEI. V was pared by 6 bases and J by 6 bases, with 8 bases between. This CDR3 has 11 residues. The CDR3 here is CASSAGAEAFF. CDR3 bases: TGTGCCAGCAGCGCAGGGGCTGAAGCTTTCTTT.

The chain carries TRBV7-3 and TRBJ2-1; 7 nucleotides agree with TRBD2. Trimming at V came to 5 bases and at J to 7 bases, leaving 11 bases not matched to a gene. The CDR3 has 15 residues. Germline CDR1 and CDR2: SGHTA and FQGTGA. DNA of the CDR3: TGTGCCAGCAGCCTCGGACTAGTTGCCTCAAATGAGCAGTTCTTC. Translating it yields CASSLGLVASNEQFF.